A single sample is the source of the 14 T cell receptor beta chains below, sequenced in a study of blood T cells in healthy people across ages. It was with a sample-barcoded 5' primer and a J-beta primer mix that a second PCR of roughly 7 to 11 cycles was run. One entry per CDR3 protein results from TCRdb running MiXCR on the 5' RACE reads. The sample shows 700,000 or so distinct CDR3 sequences, less than 45% of them seen only once. The sample was blood. These receptors came from an older man in good health.

This chain connects TRBV5-1 to TRBJ2-7; D may be TRBD1 (6 bases). Germline lookup yields CDR1 SGHRS and CDR2 YFSETQ. The CDR3 contains 14 residues. Between the trimmed V and J ends, which lost 2 bases and 2 bases, there was a span of 11 bases. The CDR3 nucleotides are TGCGCCAGCAGCTTACAGGGTTCTACCTACGAGCAGTACTTC. Amino acid sequence: CASSLQGSTYEQYF.

This chain connects TRBV7-2 to TRBJ2-1, with TRBD2 matching over 8 bases. Germline-derived CDR1 and CDR2 are SGHTA and FQGNSA. Trimming cost V 1 base and J 10 bases; bases outside gene matches: 15. The CDR3 spans 17 residues. CDR3 residues: CASSLGIAGRRSYEQFF. The CDR3 DNA is TGTGCCAGCAGCTTAGGGATAGCGGGACGACGCTCCTACGAGCAGTTCTTC.

The sample holds one count of this clonotype. The V call is TRBV6-6, the J call TRBJ1-4; no reliable D call. Germline CDR1 MNHNY, CDR2 SVGAGI (reference sequence). V lost 7 bases to trimming and J lost 7 bases, with 22 bases between them. The CDR3 has 16 amino acids. In DNA form, the CDR3 reads TGTGCCAGCAACTTCCATGCGGGCGGGGATAGTGAAAAACTGTTTTTT. Amino acids: CASNFHAGGDSEKLFF.

The genes are TRBV11-3 and TRBJ2-7; 7 bases align to TRBD2. Per germline, CDR1 SGHNT and CDR2 YENEEA. The CDR3 has 14 amino acids. J was trimmed by 7 bases and V by 3 bases; bases with no gene match: 9. The CDR3 region has the DNA TGTGCCAGCAGCTTTGGGGGGAGGGCAAAAGAGCAGTACTTC. Its translation: CASSFGGRAKEQYF.

V and J are TRBV7-9 and TRBJ2-3; 12 nucleotides match TRBD2. Losses at the gene ends were 5 bases for V and 0 bases for J; bases not matched to a gene: 12. The CDR3 totals 19 residues. CDR1 SEHNR and CDR2 FQNEAQ come from the germline V gene (reference sequence). The CDR3 spells CASSDLLAGGPLSTDTQYF. CDR3 nucleotide sequence: TGTGCCAGCAGCGACCTACTAGCGGGAGGCCCATTAAGCACAGATACGCAGTATTTT. Full variable domain (outside the CDR3, taken from reference TRBV7-9 and TRBJ2-3): DTGVSQNPRHKITKRGQNVTFRCDPISEHNRLYWYRQTLGQGPEFLTYFQNEAQLEKSRLLSDRFSAERPKGSFSTLEIQRTEQGDSAMYLCASSDLLAGGPLSTDTQYFGPGTRLTVL.

The J gene is TRBJ2-1, the V gene TRBV30, with a possible D match to TRBD1 (6 bases). The CDR3 contains 15 residues. V lost 1 base and J 7 bases, leaving 17 bases between the germline ends. Germline-derived CDR1 and CDR2 are GTSNPN and SVGIG (reference sequence). The CDR3 loop reads CAWSAPRAGVNEQFF. CDR3 coding DNA: TGTGCCTGGAGTGCGCCCCGGGCAGGGGTGAATGAGCAGTTCTTC. Looking up the rest from reference TRBV30 and TRBJ2-1 gives the full variable domain: SQTIHQWPATLVQPVGSPLSLECTVEGTSNPNLYWYRQAAGRGLQLLFYSVGIGQISSEVPQNLSASRPQDRQFILSSKKLLLSDSGFYLCAWSAPRAGVNEQFFGPGTRLTVL.

This clonotype showed up just a few times. Compared with germline, one end of the junction differs, possibly owing to a read error. The gene calls are TRBV7-9 and TRBJ2-6; D possibly corresponds to TRBD1 (5 bases). The CDR3 runs 14 residues. Germline lookup yields CDR1 SEHNR and CDR2 FQNEAQ (reference sequence). This CDR3 is CASSLDAGANVQTF. The CDR3 nucleotides read TGTGCCAGCAGCTTAGACGCTGGGGCCAACGTCCAGACTTTC.

The chain couples TRBV3-1 to TRBJ2-3; TRBD2 matches at 9 bases. The CDR3 is 13 amino acids. The V and J ends lost 1 base and 10 bases, in that order; junction bases with no gene match: 3. CDR1 and CDR2 from the germline V gene are LGHDT and YNNKEL (reference sequence). The CDR3 nucleotides are TGTGCCAGCAGCCAAGGCCGACTAGCGGCGCAGTATTTT. This gives the protein CASSQGRLAAQYF.

This chain uses TRBV6-5 with TRBJ2-3, with 7 bases lining up with TRBD2. Unmatched junction bases numbered 8, after V lost 6 bases and J lost 11 bases. The CDR3 loop spans 12 amino acids. Germline assignment: CDR1 MNHEY and CDR2 SVGAGI. CDR3 sequence reads: CASSRTGTMQYF. The DNA of the CDR3 is TGTGCCAGCAGCCGCACCGGGACTATGCAGTATTTT.

The rearrangement links TRBV7-2 to TRBJ2-5; TRBD2 is a possible D gene (6 bases). The CDR3 sequence is 16 residues long. Trimming took 5 bases from V and 5 from J, leaving 21 bases between them. Germline CDR1 reads SGHTA; CDR2 reads FQGNSA. CDR3 in amino acids: CASSRTVGRRRETQYF. CDR3 in DNA: TGTGCCAGCAGCCGTACGGTGGGGAGGCGTCGTGAGACCCAGTACTTC.

The chain has TRBV28 and TRBJ2-7; D unclear. V lost 7 bases and J lost 5, with 12 bases in between. The CDR3 loop spans 12 amino acids. Per the germline V gene, CDR1 is MDHEN and CDR2 is SYDVKM. CDR3 region: CASKDLQNEQYF. In DNA, the CDR3 is TGTGCCAGCAAAGACCTCCAGAACGAGCAGTACTTC.

Regarding this clonotype: One end of the junction varies from germline; a read error may be responsible. The chain combines TRBV20-1 with TRBJ1-6; D might be TRBD1 (6 bases). Germline lookup yields CDR1 DFQATT and CDR2 SNEGSKA (reference sequence). The CDR3 contains 15 residues. The CDR3: CSARQPGHSTSPLHF. The CDR3 DNA sequence: TGCAGCGCTAGACAACCGGGACATTCTACTTCACCCCTCCACTTT.

There are a few counts of this clonotype. V gene TRBV7-2 combines with J gene TRBJ1-5; TRBD1 matches at 10 bases. Germline CDR1 reads SGHTA; CDR2 reads FQGNSA. V shed 6 bases and J 7 bases; nucleotides not matched to a gene: 9. This CDR3 spans 15 amino acids. The CDR3, as DNA: TGTGCCAGCAGACCACCAGGGACAGGGGTGCAGCCCCAGCATTTT. It translates to CASRPPGTGVQPQHF.

This clonotype was detected only a few times. The genes are TRBV7-2 and TRBJ2-5; 7 bases are a match to TRBD2. CDR1 and CDR2 from the germline V gene are SGHTA and FQGNSA. The V segment lost 4 bases and the J segment 4 bases; nucleotides outside the gene matches: 9. The CDR3 length is 15 residues. Here the CDR3 reads CASSSRKGGTETQYF. CDR3 DNA: TGTGCCAGCAGCTCCCGGAAGGGAGGGACAGAGACCCAGTACTTC.